Below, 9 T cell receptor beta chains from the same sample are listed, as sequenced in a study of OX40 agonist ivuxolimab in advanced cancers. Method: immunoSEQ multiplex PCR; TCRdb's copy keeps in-frame clones and lacks some. This sample has about 60,000 clones, with over 90% found just once. Specimen: CD4+ or CD8+ T cells sorted from blood, collected in a trial of the OX40 agonist ivuxolimab. Receptors were obtained from an adult with an advanced solid tumor such as melanoma, head and neck, liver or kidney cancer.

J is TRBJ2-1 and V is TRBV4-2; 8 nucleotides match TRBD2. In germline, CDR1 is LGHNA, CDR2 YNFKEQ. The J segment lost 4 bases and the V segment lost 4 bases, leaving 3 bases of the junction unmatched. This CDR3 is built from 14 residues. CDR3 residues: CASSPGGPYNEQFF. The CDR3 coding sequence is TGTGCCAGCAGCCCGGGAGGGCCATACAATGAGCAGTTCTTC.

The gene calls are TRBV29-1 and TRBJ2-7; perhaps D is TRBD1 or TRBD2 (5 bases each). The CDR3 has 12 amino acids. CDR1 SQVTM and CDR2 ANQGSEA come from the germline V gene. Trimming took 1 base from V and 6 from J, leaving 10 bases between them. CDR3 nucleotides: TGCAGCGTTGAAGCCGTTGGGGGCGAGCAGTACTTC. Translating it yields CSVEAVGGEQYF.

The V call is TRBV2, the J call TRBJ2-1; either TRBD1 or TRBD2 may fit D (6 bases each). Trimming shortened V by 8 bases and J by 0 bases, and 8 bases separated the two germline ends. CDR1 and CDR2 (germline): SNHLY, FYNNEI. This CDR3 is 13 amino acids long. The CDR3 region has the DNA TGTGCCAGCTGGGGGGCCTCCTACAATGAGCAGTTCTTC. Its translation: CASWGASYNEQFF.

The V and J genes are TRBV30 and TRBJ2-7, with D possibly matching TRBD2 (6 bases). The CDR3 totals 13 residues. Deletions cut 1 base from V and 2 bases from J, with 9 bases between. The germline gives CDR1 GTSNPN, CDR2 SVGIG (reference sequence). The CDR3: CAWSGLDPYEQYF. The CDR3 nucleotides read TGTGCCTGGAGTGGACTAGATCCCTACGAGCAGTACTTC.

The chain carries TRBV11-2 and TRBJ2-3, with D unresolved. Germline V CDR1 and CDR2: SGHAT, FQNNGV. V gave up 2 bases and J gave up 4 bases, with 10 bases separating them. The CDR3 has 14 residues. The chain's CDR3 is CASSLILTADTQYF. The CDR3 nucleotides read TGTGCCAGCAGCTTAATCCTAACCGCAGATACGCAGTATTTT.

The CDR3 protein is CASSGGSLNEQYF. The CDR3 DNA reads TGTGCCAGTAGCGGCGGGAGCCTCAACGAGCAGTACTTC. This sequence joins TRBV19 and TRBJ2-5; 7 positions match TRBD2. The last part of the DNA fits TRBJ2-7 better; the J call may be wrong. This CDR3 comprises 13 residues. CDR1 LNHDA and CDR2 SQIVND come from the germline V gene (reference sequence).

This clone was counted between two and nine times. V and J are TRBV27 and TRBJ2-1, with D unresolved. Germline CDR1 reads MNHEY; CDR2 reads SMNVEV (reference sequence). The CDR3 is 14 residues long. V gave up 4 bases and J gave up 0 bases, with 7 bases separating them. The CDR3 DNA sequence: TGTGCCAGCAGTTCACTGAGCTCCTACAATGAGCAGTTCTTC. Translation gives CASSSLSSYNEQFF.

The gene calls are TRBV14 and TRBJ2-7; 7 bases align to TRBD1. This CDR3 region has 14 residues. Trimming at V came to 2 bases and at J to 4 bases, leaving 5 bases not matched to a gene. Germline V lookup: CDR1 SGHDN, CDR2 FVKESK. As DNA, the CDR3 is TGTGCCAGCAGCCAAAGGGGGCTGATTTACGAGCAGTACTTC. This gives the protein CASSQRGLIYEQYF.

This sequence joins TRBV29-1 and TRBJ2-1; 12 bases fit TRBD1. With V trimmed by 7 bases and J by 10 bases, 11 bases remained unmatched. From germline, CDR1 is SQVTM and CDR2 ANQGSEA. This CDR3 is 14 amino acids long. For the CDR3, the DNA is TGCAGCGGGGGACAGGGGGCTACCCGTGGGGAGCAGTTCTTC. It codes for CSGGQGATRGEQFF.